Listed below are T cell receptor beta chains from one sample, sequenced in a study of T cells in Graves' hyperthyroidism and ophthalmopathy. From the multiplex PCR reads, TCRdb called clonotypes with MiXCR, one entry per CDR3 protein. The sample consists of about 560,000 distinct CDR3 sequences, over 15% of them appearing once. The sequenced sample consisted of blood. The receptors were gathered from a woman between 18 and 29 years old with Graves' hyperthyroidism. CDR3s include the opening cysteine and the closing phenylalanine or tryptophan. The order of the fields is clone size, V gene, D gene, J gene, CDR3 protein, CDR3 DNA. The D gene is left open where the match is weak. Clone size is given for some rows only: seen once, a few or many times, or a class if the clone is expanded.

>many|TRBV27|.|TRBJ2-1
CASSFPSYNEQFF
TGTGCCAGCAGTTTCCCCTCCTACAATGAGCAGTTCTTC
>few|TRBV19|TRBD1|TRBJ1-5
CASSPGDREDQPQHF
TGTGCCAGTAGCCCTGGGGACAGGGAAGATCAGCCCCAGCATTTT
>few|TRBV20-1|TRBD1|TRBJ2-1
CSAREDRGLYEQFF
TGCAGTGCTAGAGAGGACAGGGGGCTCTATGAGCAGTTCTTC
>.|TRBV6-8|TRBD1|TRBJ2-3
CASSVTGQGRTDTQYF
TGCGCCAGCAGTGTCACCGGACAGGGAAGAACAGATACGCAGTATTTT
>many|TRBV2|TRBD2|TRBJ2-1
CASRRLAGEVNEQFF
TGTGCCAGCAGGCGGCTAGCGGGAGAGGTCAATGAGCAGTTCTTC
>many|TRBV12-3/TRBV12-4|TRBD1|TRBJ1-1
CASSLAQGFEAFF
TGTGCCAGCAGTTTAGCACAGGGGTTTGAAGCTTTCTTT
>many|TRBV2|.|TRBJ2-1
CASSVGMAEQFF
TGTGCCAGCAGTGTCGGCATGGCGGAGCAGTTCTTC
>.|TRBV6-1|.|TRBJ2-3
CASSEVRDSADTQYF
TGTGCCAGCAGTGAAGTCCGGGACTCTGCAGATACGCAGTATTTT
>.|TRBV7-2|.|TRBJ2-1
CASSLGGSNEQFF
TGTGCCAGCAGCTTAGGAGGTAGCAATGAGCAGTTCTTC
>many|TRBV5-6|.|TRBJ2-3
CASRTVGGNTDTQYF
TGTGCCAGCAGAACCGTTGGGGGCAACACAGATACGCAGTATTTT
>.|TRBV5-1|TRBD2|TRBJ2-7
CASSLGAGVFSYEQYF
TGCGCCAGCAGCTTGGGAGCGGGGGTCTTCTCCTACGAGCAGTACTTC
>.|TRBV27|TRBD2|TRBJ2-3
CASRQHSGRATDTQYF
TGTGCCAGCAGGCAACATAGCGGGAGGGCAACAGATACGCAGTATTTT
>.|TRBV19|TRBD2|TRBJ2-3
CASSIFERGGSTDTQYF
TGTGCCAGTAGTATCTTTGAGCGGGGGGGAAGCACAGATACGCAGTATTTT
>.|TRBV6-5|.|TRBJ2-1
CASSYSFARNNEQFF
TGTGCCAGCAGTTACTCGTTTGCTAGAAACAATGAGCAGTTCTTC
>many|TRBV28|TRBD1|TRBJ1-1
CASSPSDRGLAFF
TGTGCCAGCAGTCCCTCCGACAGGGGGCTGGCTTTCTTT
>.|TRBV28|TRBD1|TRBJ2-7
CASSGGTGNYEQYF
TGTGCCAGCAGTGGGGGGACAGGGAACTACGAGCAGTACTTC
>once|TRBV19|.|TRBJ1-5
CASSIRAGRVLPQHF
TGTGCCAGTAGTATCAGGGCGGGCCGGGTTCTGCCCCAGCATTTT
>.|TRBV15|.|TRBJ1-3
CATSSSLFGSSSGNTIYF
TGTGCCACCAGCAGCAGCCTCTTCGGTTCCTCCTCTGGAAACACCATATATTTT
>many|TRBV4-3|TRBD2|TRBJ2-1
CASSDERENEQFF
TGCGCCAGCAGCGACGAGCGGGAGAATGAGCAGTTCTTC
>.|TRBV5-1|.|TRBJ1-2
CASSFRSTSEGGYTF
TGCGCCAGCAGCTTTCGGAGCACATCCGAGGGGGGCTACACCTTC
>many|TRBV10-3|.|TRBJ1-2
CAISESATGYGYTF
TGTGCCATCAGTGAGTCTGCGACAGGCTATGGCTACACCTTC
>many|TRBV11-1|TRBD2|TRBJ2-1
CASSGGTSGTSEQFF
TGTGCCAGCAGCGGGGGAACTAGCGGGACCAGTGAGCAGTTCTTC
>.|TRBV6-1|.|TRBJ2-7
CATTGDPSYEQYF
TGCGCCACCACGGGAGATCCCTCCTACGAGCAGTACTTC
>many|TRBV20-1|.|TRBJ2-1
CSAHPAVVSWTNEQFF
TGCAGTGCTCACCCAGCTGTCGTGTCTTGGACTAATGAGCAGTTCTTC
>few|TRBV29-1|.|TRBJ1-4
CSVELTGGLSEKLFF
TGCAGCGTTGAATTAACCGGGGGTTTGAGTGAAAAACTGTTTTTT
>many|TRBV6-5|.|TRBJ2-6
CASSYSIIPARSGANVLTF
TGTGCCAGCAGTTACTCGATTATCCCGGCTCGCTCTGGGGCCAACGTCCTGACTTTC
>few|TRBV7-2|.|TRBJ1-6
CASRGRNSPLHF
TGTGCCAGCCGGGGACGTAATTCACCCCTCCACTTT
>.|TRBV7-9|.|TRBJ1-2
CASSLGWGGDYGYTF
TGTGCCAGCAGCTTAGGCTGGGGCGGGGACTATGGCTACACCTTC
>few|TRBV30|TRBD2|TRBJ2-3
CAWSVLLAGGTSTDTQYF
TGTGCCTGGAGTGTACTGCTAGCGGGAGGTACCAGCACAGATACGCAGTATTTT
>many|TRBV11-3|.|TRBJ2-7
CASSRKTGRYEQYF
TGTGCCAGCAGCCGAAAGACGGGAAGGTACGAGCAGTACTTC
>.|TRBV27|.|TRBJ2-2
CASSSGLINTGERFF
TGTGCCAGCAGTTCTGGACTGATCAACACCGGGGAGCGGTTTTTT
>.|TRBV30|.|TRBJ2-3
CAWRKLGASTDTQYF
TGTGCCTGGAGAAAGTTGGGGGCTAGCACAGATACGCAGTATTTT
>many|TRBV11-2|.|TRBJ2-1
CASSLRERGDEQFF
TGTGCCAGCAGCTTGAGGGAAAGGGGCGATGAGCAGTTCTTC
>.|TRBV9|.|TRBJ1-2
CASSVGENGYTF
TGTGCCAGCAGCGTAGGCGAGAATGGCTACACCTTC
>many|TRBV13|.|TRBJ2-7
CASSLAGAQYEQYF
TGTGCCAGCAGCTTAGCCGGGGCACAATACGAGCAGTACTTC
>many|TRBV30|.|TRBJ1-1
CAFAGTALPNTEAFF
TGTGCCTTCGCCGGGACCGCGCTTCCGAACACTGAAGCTTTCTTT
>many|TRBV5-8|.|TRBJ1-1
CASSWTENTEAFF
TGTGCCAGCAGCTGGACGGAGAACACTGAAGCTTTCTTT
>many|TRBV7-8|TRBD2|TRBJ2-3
CASSARLADTDTQYF
TGTGCCAGCAGCGCCCGACTAGCGGACACAGATACGCAGTATTTT
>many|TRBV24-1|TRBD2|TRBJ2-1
CATSELTSGGRNEQFF
TGTGCCACCAGTGAGCTGACTAGCGGGGGGCGGAATGAGCAGTTCTTC
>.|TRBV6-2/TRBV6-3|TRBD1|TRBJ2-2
CASSYLPPATGGTGELFF
TGTGCCAGCAGTTACCTCCCACCTGCGACAGGGGGGACCGGGGAGCTGTTTTTT
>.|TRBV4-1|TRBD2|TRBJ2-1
CASSQEEVAGDPEQFF
TGCGCCAGCAGCCAAGAAGAGGTAGCGGGAGATCCTGAGCAGTTCTTC
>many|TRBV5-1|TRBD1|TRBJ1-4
CASSLRGTARDEKLFF
TGCGCCAGCAGCTTGAGAGGGACAGCCCGTGATGAAAAACTGTTTTTT
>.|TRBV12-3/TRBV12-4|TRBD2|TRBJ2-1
CASSFLAGGGNEQFF
TGTGCCAGCAGTTTTTTAGCGGGAGGGGGCAATGAGCAGTTCTTC
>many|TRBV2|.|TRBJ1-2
CASRVTLLYGYTF
TGTGCCAGCAGGGTAACCCTCCTCTATGGCTACACCTTC
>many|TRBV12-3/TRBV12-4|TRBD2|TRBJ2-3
CASSLSSGASDTQYF
TGTGCCAGCAGTTTGAGTAGCGGGGCATCGGATACGCAGTATTTT
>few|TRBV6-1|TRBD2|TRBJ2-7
CASSKDLSGTNSYEQYF
TGTGCCAGCAGTAAAGACCTCTCCGGGACTAACTCCTACGAGCAGTACTTC
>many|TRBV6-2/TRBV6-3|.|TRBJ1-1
CASTSTGTRSPEAFF
TGTGCCAGCACCTCAACCGGGACACGCTCTCCTGAAGCTTTCTTT
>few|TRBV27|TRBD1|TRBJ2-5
CASGDRVQETQYF
TGTGCCAGCGGCGACAGGGTCCAAGAGACCCAGTACTTC
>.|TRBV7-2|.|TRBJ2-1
CASSYRAYEQFF
TGTGCCAGCAGTTACAGAGCGTATGAGCAGTTCTTC
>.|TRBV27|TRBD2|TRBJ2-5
CASRGLAVETQYF
TGTGCCAGCAGGGGACTAGCGGTGGAGACCCAGTACTTC